This entry describes one TCR beta chain. The sample originates from a study of blood T cell repertoires in COVID-19. Germline loops: CDR1 LGHNT, CDR2 FRNRAP. The CDR3 has 12 amino acids. Trimming took 3 bases from V and 2 from J, leaving 5 bases between them. Methods used by the authors: The authors estimated nucleated cell counts from reference gene primer amplification. Clones were sequenced by immunoSEQ multiplex PCR, and TCRdb holds only the in-frame ones, with some missing. V and J calls and clone size come straight from that table; D and trimming were deduced from the DNA. The data contain 150,000 to 200,000 clones, about 86% of them seen just once; the ten biggest clones take up about 0.95%.

The chain recombines TRBV12-5 with TRBJ2-7; D remains ambiguous. The sample consisted of peripheral blood. This TCR was sampled from a man aged 18-30 years with acute or convalescent COVID-19. Here the CDR3 DNA reads TGTGCTAGTGGTTTCCCCACCTACGAGCAGTACTTC. Translated, it gives CASGFPTYEQYF.